This T cell receptor beta chain was sequenced for a study of beta chain features in type 1 diabetes. The wider study: All of the samples together had 107,917,701 sorted cells examined.

Reverse transcribing all isolated RNA meant expressed TCRB transcripts were sequenced. TCRdb's copy holds only in-frame clones and misses some; the assay was immunoSEQ multiplex PCR. The table includes hundreds of thousands of clones, 11% to 15% detected once. The study, taken as a whole, reports: Unsettled here was the matter of whether HLA type influences TCRB rearrangement. The naive, central memory and Treg TCRB repertoires of patients appeared to be more similar to one another than those of healthy donors. In every one of the four CD4+ subsets, TCRB CDR3s were moderately but significantly shorter in Type 1 diabetes patients.

This clone came up a few times. Its specificity is unknown. After removal of 3 bases from V and 4 bases from J, the junction contained 1 base not matched to a gene. This CDR3 is 14 amino acids long. From germline, CDR1 is SGHAT and CDR2 FQDESV (reference sequence). Sequencing used naive CD4+ T cells from blood. V and J are TRBV11-1 and TRBJ2-4; 9 nucleotides match TRBD1. The TCR comes from a man aged 18 to 35 with type 1 diabetes. CDR3 sequence reads: CASSFDRGKNIQYF. As DNA, the CDR3 is TGTGCCAGCAGCTTCGACAGGGGGAAAAACATTCAGTACTTC.